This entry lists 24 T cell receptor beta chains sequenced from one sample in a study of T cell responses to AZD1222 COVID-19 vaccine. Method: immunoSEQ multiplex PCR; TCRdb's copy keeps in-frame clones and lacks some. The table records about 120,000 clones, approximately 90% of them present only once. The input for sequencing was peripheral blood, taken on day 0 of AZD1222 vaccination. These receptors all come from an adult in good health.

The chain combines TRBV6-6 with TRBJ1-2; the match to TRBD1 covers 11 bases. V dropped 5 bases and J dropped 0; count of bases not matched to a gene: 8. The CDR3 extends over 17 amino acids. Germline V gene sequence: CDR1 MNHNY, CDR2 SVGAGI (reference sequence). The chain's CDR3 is CASSPAGQGVTNYGYTF. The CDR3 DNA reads TGTGCCAGCAGTCCGGCGGGACAGGGGGTTACTAACTATGGCTACACCTTC.

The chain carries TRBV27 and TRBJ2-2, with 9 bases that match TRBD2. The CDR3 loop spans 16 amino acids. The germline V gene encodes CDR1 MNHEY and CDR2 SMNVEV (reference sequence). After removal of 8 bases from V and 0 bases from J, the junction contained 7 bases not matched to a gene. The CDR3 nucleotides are TGTGCCAGCCGGCAACAGCGGGGGGCGAACACCGGGGAGCTGTTTTTT. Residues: CASRQQRGANTGELFF.

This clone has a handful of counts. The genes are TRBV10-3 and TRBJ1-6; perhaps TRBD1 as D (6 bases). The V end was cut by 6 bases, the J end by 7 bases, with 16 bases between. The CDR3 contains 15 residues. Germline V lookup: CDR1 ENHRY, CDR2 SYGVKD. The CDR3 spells CAIRGGERPNSPLHF. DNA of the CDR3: TGTGCCATCAGAGGGGGGGAGCGCCCGAATTCACCCCTCCACTTT.

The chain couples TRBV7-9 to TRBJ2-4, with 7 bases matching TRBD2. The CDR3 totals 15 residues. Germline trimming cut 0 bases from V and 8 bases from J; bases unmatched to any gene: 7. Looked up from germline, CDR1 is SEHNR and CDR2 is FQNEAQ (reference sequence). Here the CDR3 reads CASSLAAGVLDIQYF. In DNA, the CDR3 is TGTGCCAGCAGCTTAGCGGCGGGGGTGTTGGACATTCAGTACTTC. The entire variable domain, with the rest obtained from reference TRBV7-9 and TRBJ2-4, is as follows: DTGVSQNPRHKITKRGQNVTFRCDPISEHNRLYWYRQTLGQGPEFLTYFQNEAQLEKSRLLSDRFSAERPKGSFSTLEIQRTEQGDSAMYLCASSLAAGVLDIQYFGAGTRLSVL.

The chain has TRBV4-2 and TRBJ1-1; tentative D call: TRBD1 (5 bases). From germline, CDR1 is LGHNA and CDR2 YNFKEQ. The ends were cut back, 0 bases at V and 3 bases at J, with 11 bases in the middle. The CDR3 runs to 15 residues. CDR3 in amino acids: CASSQEGRVDTEAFF. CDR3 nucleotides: TGTGCCAGCAGCCAAGAGGGACGTGTGGACACTGAAGCTTTCTTT.

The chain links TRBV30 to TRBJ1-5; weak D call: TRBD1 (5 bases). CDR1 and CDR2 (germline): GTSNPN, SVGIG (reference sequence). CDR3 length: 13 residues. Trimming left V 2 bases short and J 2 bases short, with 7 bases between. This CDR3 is CAWSRGRNQPQHF. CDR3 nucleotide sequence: TGTGCCTGGAGTAGGGGCCGCAATCAGCCCCAGCATTTT.

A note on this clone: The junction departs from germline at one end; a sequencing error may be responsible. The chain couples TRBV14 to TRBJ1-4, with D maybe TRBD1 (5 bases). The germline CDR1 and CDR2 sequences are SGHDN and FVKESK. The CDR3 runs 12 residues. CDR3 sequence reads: CASGQGEEKLFF. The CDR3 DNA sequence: TGTGCCAGCGGCCAGGGAGAGGAAAAACTGTTTTTT.

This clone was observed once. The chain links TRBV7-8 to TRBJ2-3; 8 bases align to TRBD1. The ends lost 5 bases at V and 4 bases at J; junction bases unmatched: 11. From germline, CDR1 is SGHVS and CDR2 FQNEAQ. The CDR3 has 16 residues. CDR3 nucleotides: TGTGCCAGCAGCGAACCGGGACAGGTGAATTCAGATACGCAGTATTTT. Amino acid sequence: CASSEPGQVNSDTQYF.

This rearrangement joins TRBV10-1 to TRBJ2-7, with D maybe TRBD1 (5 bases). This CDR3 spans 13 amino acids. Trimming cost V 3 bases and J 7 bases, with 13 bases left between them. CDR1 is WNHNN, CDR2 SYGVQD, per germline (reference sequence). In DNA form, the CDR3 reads TGCGCCAGCAGTGAAGGCAGGGTTGGGGAGCAGTACTTC. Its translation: CASSEGRVGEQYF.

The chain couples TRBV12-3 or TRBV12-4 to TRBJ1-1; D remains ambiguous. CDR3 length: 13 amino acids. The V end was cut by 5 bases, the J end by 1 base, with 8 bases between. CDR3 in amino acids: CASSLRGNTEAFF. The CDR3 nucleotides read TGTGCCAGCAGTCTTCGGGGGAACACTGAAGCTTTCTTT.

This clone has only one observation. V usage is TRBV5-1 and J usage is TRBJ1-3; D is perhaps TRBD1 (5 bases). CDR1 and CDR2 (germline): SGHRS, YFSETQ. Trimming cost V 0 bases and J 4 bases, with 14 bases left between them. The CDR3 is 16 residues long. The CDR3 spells CASSLDPTGTGNTIYF. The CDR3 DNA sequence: TGCGCCAGCAGCTTGGATCCTACGGGGACGGGAAACACCATATATTTT. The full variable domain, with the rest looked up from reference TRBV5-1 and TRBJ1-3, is KAGVTQTPRYLIKTRGQQVTLSCSPISGHRSVSWYQQTPGQGLQFLFEYFSETQRNKGNFPGRFSGRQFSNSRSEMNVSTLELGDSALYLCASSLDPTGTGNTIYFGEGSWLTVV.

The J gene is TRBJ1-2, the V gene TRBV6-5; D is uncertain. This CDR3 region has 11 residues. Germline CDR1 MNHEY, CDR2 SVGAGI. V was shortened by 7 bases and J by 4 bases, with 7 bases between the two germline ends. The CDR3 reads CASTDGYGYTF. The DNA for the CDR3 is TGTGCCAGCACGGACGGCTATGGCTACACCTTC.

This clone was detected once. The DNA for the CDR3 is TGTGCCAGCACCGGGACTCTTCTCCATTCACCCCTCCACTTT. Protein sequence: CASTGTLLHSPLHF. V is TRBV2 and J is TRBJ1-6; D may be TRBD1 (5 bases). Germline-derived CDR1 and CDR2 are SNHLY and FYNNEI. CDR3 size: 14 residues. Between the trimmed V and J ends, which lost 7 bases and 8 bases, there was a span of 15 bases.

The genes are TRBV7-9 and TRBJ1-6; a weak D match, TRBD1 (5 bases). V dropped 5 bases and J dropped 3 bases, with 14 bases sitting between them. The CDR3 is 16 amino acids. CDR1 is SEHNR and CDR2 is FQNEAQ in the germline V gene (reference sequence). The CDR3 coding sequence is TGTGCCAGCAGCGGGGGGAGGGAGGTCTATAATTCACCCCTCCACTTT. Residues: CASSGGREVYNSPLHF. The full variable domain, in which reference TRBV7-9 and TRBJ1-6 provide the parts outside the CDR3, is DTGVSQNPRHKITKRGQNVTFRCDPISEHNRLYWYRQTLGQGPEFLTYFQNEAQLEKSRLLSDRFSAERPKGSFSTLEIQRTEQGDSAMYLCASSGGREVYNSPLHFGNGTRLTVT.

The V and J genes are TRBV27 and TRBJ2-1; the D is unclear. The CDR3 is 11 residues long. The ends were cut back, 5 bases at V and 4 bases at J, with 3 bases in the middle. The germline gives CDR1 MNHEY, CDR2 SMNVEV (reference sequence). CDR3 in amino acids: CASSLYNEQFF. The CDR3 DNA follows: TGTGCCAGCAGTCTGTACAATGAGCAGTTCTTC.

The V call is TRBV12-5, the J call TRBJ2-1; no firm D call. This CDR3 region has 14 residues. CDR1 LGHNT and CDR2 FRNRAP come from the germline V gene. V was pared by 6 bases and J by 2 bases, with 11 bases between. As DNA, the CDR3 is TGTGCTAGTGGCCCCGGTGGGCCCTACAATGAGCAGTTCTTC. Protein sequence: CASGPGGPYNEQFF. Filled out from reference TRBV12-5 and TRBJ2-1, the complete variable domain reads DARVTQTPRHKVTEMGQEVTMRCQPILGHNTVFWYRQTMMQGLELLAYFRNRAPLDDSGMPKDRFSAEMPDATLATLKIQPSEPRDSAVYFCASGPGGPYNEQFFGPGTRLTVL.

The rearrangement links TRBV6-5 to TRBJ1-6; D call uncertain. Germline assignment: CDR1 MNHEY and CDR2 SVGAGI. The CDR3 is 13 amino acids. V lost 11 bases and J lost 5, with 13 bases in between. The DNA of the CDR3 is TGTGCCCACTGTACCGAAGATAATTCACCCCTCCACTTT. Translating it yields CAHCTEDNSPLHF.

The CDR3 here is CASSQERRPYNEQFF. In DNA, the CDR3 is TGTGCCAGCAGCCAAGAAAGGAGGCCTTACAATGAGCAGTTCTTC. This chain uses TRBV3-1 (or the pseudogene TRBV3-2) with TRBJ2-1, with D possibly TRBD2 on 5 matching bases. Looked up from germline, CDR1 is LGHDT and CDR2 is YNNKEL (reference sequence). This CDR3 region has 15 residues. V was pared by 0 bases and J by 4 bases, with 10 bases between.

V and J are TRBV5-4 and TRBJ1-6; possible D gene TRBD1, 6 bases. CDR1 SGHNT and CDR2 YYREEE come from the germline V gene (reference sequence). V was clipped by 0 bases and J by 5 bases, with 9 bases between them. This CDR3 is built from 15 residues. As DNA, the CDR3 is TGTGCCAGCAGCTTGGCGGACAGTCATAATTCACCCCTCCACTTT. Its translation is CASSLADSHNSPLHF. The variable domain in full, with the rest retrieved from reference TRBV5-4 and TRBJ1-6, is ETGVTQSPTHLIKTRGQQVTLRCSSQSGHNTVSWYQQALGQGPQFIFQYYREEENGRGNFPPRFSGLQFPNYSSELNVNALELDDSALYLCASSLADSHNSPLHFGNGTRLTVT.

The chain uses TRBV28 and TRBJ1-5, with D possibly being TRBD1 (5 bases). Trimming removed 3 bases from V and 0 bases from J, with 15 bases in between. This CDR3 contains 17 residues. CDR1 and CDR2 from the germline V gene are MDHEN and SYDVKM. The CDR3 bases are TGTGCCAGCAGTTTGACTCGGGGCAGGGTTAGCAATCAGCCCCAGCATTTT. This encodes CASSLTRGRVSNQPQHF.

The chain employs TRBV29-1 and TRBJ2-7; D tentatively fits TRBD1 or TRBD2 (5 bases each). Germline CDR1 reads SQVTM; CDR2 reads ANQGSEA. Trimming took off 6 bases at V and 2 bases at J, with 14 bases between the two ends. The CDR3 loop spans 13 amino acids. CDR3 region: CSVEWDGTYEQYF. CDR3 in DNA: TGCAGCGTCGAGTGGGACGGAACCTACGAGCAGTACTTC.

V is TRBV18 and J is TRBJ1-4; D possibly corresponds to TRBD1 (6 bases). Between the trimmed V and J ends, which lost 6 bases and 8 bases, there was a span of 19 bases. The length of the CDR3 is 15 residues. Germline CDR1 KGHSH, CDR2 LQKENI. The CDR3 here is CASSQSRGPSEKLFF. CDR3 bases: TGTGCCAGCTCCCAGTCCCGGGGGCCTAGCGAAAAACTGTTTTTT.

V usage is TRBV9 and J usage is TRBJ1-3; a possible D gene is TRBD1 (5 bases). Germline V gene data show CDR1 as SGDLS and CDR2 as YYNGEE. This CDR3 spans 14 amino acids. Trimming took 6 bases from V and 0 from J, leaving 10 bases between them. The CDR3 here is CASKGQASGNTIYF. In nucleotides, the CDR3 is TGTGCCAGCAAGGGGCAGGCCTCTGGAAACACCATATATTTT.

This CDR3 is CASSPGQGARRSPLHF. CDR3 coding DNA: TGTGCCAGCAGCCCTGGACAGGGGGCGCGTCGATCACCCCTCCACTTT. V is TRBV7-2 and J is TRBJ1-6; 11 nucleotides match TRBD1. The V gene end was trimmed by 5 bases and the J gene end by 10 bases; junction bases not matched to a gene: 10. CDR1 SGHTA and CDR2 FQGNSA come from the germline V gene. This CDR3 is 16 amino acids long.